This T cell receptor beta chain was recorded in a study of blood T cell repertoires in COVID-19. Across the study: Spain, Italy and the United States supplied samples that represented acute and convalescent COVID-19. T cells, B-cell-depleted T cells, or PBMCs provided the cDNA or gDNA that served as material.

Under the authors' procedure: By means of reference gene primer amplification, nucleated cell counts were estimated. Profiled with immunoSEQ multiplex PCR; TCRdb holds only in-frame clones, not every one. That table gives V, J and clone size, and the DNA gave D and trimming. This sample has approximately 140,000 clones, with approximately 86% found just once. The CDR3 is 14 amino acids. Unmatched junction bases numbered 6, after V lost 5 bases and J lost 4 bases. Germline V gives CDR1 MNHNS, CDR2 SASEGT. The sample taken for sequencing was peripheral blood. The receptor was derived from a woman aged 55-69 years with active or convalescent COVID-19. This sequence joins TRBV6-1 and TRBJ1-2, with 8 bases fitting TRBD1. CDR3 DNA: TGTGCCAGCAGTTCCCCCGACAGGGGCTATGGCTACACCTTC. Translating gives CASSSPDRGYGYTF.